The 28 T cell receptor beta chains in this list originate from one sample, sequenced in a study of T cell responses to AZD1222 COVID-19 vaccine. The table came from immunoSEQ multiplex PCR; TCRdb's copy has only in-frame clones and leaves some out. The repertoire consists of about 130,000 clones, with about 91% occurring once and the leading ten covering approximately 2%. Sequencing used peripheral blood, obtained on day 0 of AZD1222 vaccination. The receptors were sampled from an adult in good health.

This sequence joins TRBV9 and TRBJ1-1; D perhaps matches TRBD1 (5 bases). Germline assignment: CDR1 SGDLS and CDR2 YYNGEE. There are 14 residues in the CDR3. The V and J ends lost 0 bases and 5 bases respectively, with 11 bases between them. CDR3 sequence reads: CASSVDLRGTEAFF. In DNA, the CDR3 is TGTGCCAGCAGCGTAGATCTGCGGGGGACTGAAGCTTTCTTT.

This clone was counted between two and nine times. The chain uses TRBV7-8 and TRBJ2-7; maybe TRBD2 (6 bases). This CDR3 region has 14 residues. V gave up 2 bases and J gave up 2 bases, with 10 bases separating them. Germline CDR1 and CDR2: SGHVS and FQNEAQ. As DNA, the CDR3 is TGTGCCAGCAGCTTACGAGCGGGTCCCTACGAGCAGTACTTC. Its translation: CASSLRAGPYEQYF.

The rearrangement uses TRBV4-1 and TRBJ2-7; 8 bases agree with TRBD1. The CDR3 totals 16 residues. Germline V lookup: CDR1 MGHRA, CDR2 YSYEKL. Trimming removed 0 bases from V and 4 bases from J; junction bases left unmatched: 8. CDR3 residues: CASSQDFGQGAYEQYF. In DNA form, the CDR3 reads TGCGCCAGCAGCCAAGATTTTGGCCAGGGGGCTTACGAGCAGTACTTC.

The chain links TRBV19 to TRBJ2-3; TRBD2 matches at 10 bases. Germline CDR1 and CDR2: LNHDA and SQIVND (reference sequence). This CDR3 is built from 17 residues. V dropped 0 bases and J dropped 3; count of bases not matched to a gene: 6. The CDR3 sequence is CASSIDRAGGQTDTQYF. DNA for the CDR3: TGTGCCAGTAGTATAGATCGAGCGGGGGGGCAGACAGATACGCAGTATTTT.

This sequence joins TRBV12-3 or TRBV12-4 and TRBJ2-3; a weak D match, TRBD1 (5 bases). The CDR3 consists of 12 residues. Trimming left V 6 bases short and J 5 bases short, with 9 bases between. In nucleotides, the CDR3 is TGTGCCAGCAGACAGGTTTTAGATACGCAGTATTTT. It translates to CASRQVLDTQYF.

CDR3 DNA sequence: TGTGCCAGCTCACTAACTAATGCCGGAGGTGGAAACACCATATATTTT. Residues: CASSLTNAGGGNTIYF. The J gene is TRBJ1-3, the V gene TRBV18; D not resolved. The CDR3 contains 16 residues. Germline V gives CDR1 KGHSH, CDR2 LQKENI. V shed 4 bases and J shed 3 bases, with 16 bases lying between them.

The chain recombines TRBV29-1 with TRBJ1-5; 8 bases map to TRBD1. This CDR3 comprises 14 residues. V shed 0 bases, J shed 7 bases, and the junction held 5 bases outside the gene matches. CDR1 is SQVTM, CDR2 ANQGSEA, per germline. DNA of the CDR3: TGCAGCGTTGAAGACGGACAGGGTGGCCAGCCCCAGCATTTT. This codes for CSVEDGQGGQPQHF.

CDR3 DNA sequence: TGTGCCAGCAGCTCCGGCGGTCAGCCCCAGCATTTT. It yields the protein CASSSGGQPQHF. This rearrangement joins TRBV9 to TRBJ1-5; no firm D call. The germline CDR1 and CDR2 sequences are SGDLS and YYNGEE. The length of the CDR3 is 12 residues. With 4 bases removed from V and 6 bases from J, the gap between germline ends came to 8 bases.

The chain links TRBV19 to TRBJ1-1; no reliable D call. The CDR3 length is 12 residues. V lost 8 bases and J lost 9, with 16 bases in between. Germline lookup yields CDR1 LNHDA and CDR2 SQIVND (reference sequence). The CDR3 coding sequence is TGTGCCAGTCACCTACAAAACTCCCAAGCTTTCTTT. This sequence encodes CASHLQNSQAFF.

DNA for the CDR3: TGTGCCAGTAGAACCGGGACAGGGGGCAGGAACACTGAAGCTTTCTTT. Amino acid sequence: CASRTGTGGRNTEAFF. The chain is built from TRBV19 and TRBJ1-1; 12 nucleotides agree with TRBD1. Losses at the gene ends were 6 bases for V and 1 base for J; bases not matched to a gene: 6. Germline V lookup: CDR1 LNHDA, CDR2 SQIVND (reference sequence). The CDR3 spans 16 residues. The entire variable domain, with the rest obtained from reference TRBV19 and TRBJ1-1, is as follows: DGGITQSPKYLFRKEGQNVTLSCEQNLNHDAMYWYRQDPGQGLRLIYYSQIVNDFQKGDIAEGYSVSREKKESFPLTVTSAQKNPTAFYLCASRTGTGGRNTEAFFGQGTRLTVV.

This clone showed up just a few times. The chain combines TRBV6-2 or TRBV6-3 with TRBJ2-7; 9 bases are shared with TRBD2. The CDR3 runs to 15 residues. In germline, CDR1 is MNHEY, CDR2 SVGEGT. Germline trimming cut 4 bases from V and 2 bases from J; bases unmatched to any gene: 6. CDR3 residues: CASSSSSGGPYEQYF. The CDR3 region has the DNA TGTGCCAGCAGTTCATCCAGCGGGGGGCCCTACGAGCAGTACTTC.

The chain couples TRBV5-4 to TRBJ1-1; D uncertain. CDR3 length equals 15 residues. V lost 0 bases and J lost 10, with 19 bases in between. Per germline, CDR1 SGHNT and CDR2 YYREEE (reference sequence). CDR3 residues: CASSLAGASSILAFF. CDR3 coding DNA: TGTGCCAGCAGCTTGGCCGGCGCTTCTTCGATCTTAGCTTTCTTT.

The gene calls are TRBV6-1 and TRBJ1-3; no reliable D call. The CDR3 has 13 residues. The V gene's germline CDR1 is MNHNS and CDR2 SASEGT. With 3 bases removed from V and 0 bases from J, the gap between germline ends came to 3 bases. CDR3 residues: CASSDSSGNTIYF. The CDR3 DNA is TGTGCCAGCAGTGACAGCTCTGGAAACACCATATATTTT.

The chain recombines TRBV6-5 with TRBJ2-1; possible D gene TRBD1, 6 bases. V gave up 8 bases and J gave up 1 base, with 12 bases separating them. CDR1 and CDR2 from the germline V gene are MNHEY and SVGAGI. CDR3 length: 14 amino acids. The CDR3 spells CASGKGVSYNEQFF. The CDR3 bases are TGTGCCAGCGGAAAGGGGGTGTCCTACAATGAGCAGTTCTTC.

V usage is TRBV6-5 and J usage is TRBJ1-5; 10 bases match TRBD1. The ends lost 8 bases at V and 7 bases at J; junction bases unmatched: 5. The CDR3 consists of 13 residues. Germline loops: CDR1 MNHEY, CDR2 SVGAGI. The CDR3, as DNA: TGTGCCAGCTTGACAGGGGGCGCGCAGCCCCAGCATTTT. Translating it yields CASLTGGAQPQHF.

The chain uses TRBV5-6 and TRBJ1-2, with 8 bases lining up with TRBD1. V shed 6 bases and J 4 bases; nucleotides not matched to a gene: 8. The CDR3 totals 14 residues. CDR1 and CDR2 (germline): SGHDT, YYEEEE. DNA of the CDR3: TGTGCCAGCACCTGGACAGGGACTCCCTATGGCTACACCTTC. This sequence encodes CASTWTGTPYGYTF.

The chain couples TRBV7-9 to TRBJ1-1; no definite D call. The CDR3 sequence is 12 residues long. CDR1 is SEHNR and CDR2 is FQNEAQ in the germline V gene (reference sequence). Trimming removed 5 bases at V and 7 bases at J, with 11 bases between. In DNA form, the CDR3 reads TGTGCCAGCAGCGCCCGACACGGTGAAGCTTTCTTT. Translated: CASSARHGEAFF.

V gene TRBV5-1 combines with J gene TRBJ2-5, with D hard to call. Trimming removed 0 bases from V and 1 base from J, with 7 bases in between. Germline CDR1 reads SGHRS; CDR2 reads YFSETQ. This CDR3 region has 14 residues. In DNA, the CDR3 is TGCGCCAGCAGCTTGGACAGAGCCCAAGAGACCCAGTACTTC. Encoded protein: CASSLDRAQETQYF. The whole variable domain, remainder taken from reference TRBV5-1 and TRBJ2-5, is KAGVTQTPRYLIKTRGQQVTLSCSPISGHRSVSWYQQTPGQGLQFLFEYFSETQRNKGNFPGRFSGRQFSNSRSEMNVSTLELGDSALYLCASSLDRAQETQYFGPGTRLLVL.

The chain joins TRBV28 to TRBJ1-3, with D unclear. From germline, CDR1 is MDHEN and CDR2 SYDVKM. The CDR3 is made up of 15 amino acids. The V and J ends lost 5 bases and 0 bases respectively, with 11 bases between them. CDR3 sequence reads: CASSARPSSGNTIYF. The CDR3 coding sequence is TGTGCCAGCAGTGCAAGACCGAGCTCTGGAAACACCATATATTTT.

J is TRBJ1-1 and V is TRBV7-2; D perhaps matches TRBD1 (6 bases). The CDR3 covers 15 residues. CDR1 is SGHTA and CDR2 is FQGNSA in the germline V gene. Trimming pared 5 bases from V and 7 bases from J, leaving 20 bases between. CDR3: CASSPRGQYRSEAFF. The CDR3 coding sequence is TGTGCCAGCAGCCCACGGGGGCAGTATCGTAGTGAAGCTTTCTTT.

The CDR3 sequence: CASSFGGGAHNEQFF. The DNA for the CDR3 is TGTGCCAGCAGCTTCGGCGGGGGGGCCCATAATGAGCAGTTCTTC. This chain links TRBV11-3 with TRBJ2-1; TRBD2 matches 9 bases. Germline values: CDR1 SGHNT, CDR2 YENEEA. The V segment lost 3 bases and the J segment 7 bases; nucleotides outside the gene matches: 7. This CDR3 contains 15 residues.

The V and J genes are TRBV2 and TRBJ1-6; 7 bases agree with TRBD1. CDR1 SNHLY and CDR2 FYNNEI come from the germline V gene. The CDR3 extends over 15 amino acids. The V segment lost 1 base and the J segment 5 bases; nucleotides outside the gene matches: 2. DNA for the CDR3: TGTGCCAGCAGTGAAGAGGACAGGCATAATTCACCCCTCCACTTT. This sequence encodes CASSEEDRHNSPLHF.

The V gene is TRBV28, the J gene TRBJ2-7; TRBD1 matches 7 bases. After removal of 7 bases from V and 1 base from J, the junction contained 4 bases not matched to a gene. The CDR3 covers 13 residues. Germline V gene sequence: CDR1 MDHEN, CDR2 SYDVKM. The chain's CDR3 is CASTMTGSYEQYF. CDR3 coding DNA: TGTGCCAGCACCATGACAGGGTCCTACGAGCAGTACTTC.

The CDR3 is CASSRVQSNYGYTF. The CDR3 DNA reads TGCGCCAGCAGCCGGGTACAGTCGAACTATGGCTACACCTTC. The chain joins TRBV4-1 to TRBJ1-2; D not resolved. There are 14 residues in the CDR3. Trimming left V 4 bases short and J 2 bases short, with 11 bases between. Germline V lookup: CDR1 MGHRA, CDR2 YSYEKL.

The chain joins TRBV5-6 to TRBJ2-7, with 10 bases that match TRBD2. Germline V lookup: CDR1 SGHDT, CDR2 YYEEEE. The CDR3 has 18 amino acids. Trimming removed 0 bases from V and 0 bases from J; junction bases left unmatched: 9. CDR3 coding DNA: TGTGCCAGCAGCTTGGTTGGTAGCGGGGGGCAATCCTCCTACGAGCAGTACTTC. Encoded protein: CASSLVGSGGQSSYEQYF.

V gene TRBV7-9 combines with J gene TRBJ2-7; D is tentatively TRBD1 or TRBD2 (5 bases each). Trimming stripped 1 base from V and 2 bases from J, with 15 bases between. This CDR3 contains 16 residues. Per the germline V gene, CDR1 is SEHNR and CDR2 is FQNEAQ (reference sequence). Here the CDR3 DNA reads TGTGCCAGCAGCTTAGACCTCCGGGACGTTACCTACGAGCAGTACTTC. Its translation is CASSLDLRDVTYEQYF.

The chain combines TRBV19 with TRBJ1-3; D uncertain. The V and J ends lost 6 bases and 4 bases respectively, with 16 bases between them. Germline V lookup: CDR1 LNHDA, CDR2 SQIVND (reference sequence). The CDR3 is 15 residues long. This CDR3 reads CASRDLEINGNTIYF. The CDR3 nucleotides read TGTGCCAGTAGGGACCTCGAGATTAACGGAAACACCATATATTTT.

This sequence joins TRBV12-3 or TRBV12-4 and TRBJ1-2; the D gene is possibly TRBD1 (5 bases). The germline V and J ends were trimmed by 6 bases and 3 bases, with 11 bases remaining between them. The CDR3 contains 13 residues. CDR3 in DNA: TGTGCCAGCAGGGGGCCCTCGCACTATGGCTACACCTTC. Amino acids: CASRGPSHYGYTF.